This TCR beta chain was observed in a study of cytomegalovirus exposure and HLA in healthy donors. Study conclusions and caveats: Most TCR sequences showed up rarely, but some public TCRs showed up in many donors.

This clone was recorded at least ten times. Its specificity is unknown. V was pared by 7 bases and J by 3 bases, with 7 bases of the junction left unmatched. CDR3 length: 13 residues. Germline V lookup: CDR1 SQVTM, CDR2 ANQGSEA. Use of 60 Vbeta and 13 Jbeta primers characterized the PCR. Produced via immunoSEQ multiplex PCR; TCRdb's table is partial and in-frame only. The table shows 150,000 to 200,000 clones, with around three quarters occurring only once. The material sequenced was PBMCs. The clonotype originates from a young man in good health and CMV-seronegative. V gene TRBV29-1 combines with J gene TRBJ1-1; TRBD1 matches at 8 bases. The CDR3 here is CSAPTGVDTEAFF. In DNA, the CDR3 is TGCAGCGCCCCGACAGGGGTCGACACTGAAGCTTTCTTT.